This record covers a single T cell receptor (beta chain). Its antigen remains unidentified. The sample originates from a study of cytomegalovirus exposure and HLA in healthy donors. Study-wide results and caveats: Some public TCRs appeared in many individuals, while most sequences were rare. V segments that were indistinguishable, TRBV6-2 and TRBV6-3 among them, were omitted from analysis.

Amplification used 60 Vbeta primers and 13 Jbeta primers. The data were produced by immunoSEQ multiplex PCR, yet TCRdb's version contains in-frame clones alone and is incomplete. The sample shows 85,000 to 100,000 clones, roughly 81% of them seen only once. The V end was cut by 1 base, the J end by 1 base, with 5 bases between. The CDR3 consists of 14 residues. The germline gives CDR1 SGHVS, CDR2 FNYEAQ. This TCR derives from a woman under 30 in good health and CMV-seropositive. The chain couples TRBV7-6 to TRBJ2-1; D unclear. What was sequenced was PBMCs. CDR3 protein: CASSLGRSYNEQFF. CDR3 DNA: TGTGCCAGCAGCTTAGGGCGGTCCTACAATGAGCAGTTCTTC.